This T cell receptor beta chain stems from a study of blood T cell repertoires in COVID-19. As for the study in general: Sources were T cells, B-cell-depleted T cells, or PBMCs; the material itself was cDNA or gDNA.

The table lists this clone with a count of one. Per the original methods: Reference gene primers were amplified, and this amplification served to estimate nucleated cell counts. Profiled with immunoSEQ multiplex PCR; TCRdb holds only in-frame clones, not every one. D and trimming come from the DNA, and the V and J calls and clone size come from that table. The table lists about 170,000 clones, less than 90% of them singletons. Recovered participants had two consecutive negative NP/OP PCR tests, healthcare professional clearance, or symptom resolution. This clonotype was sampled from a woman aged 50 to 60 who had recovered from COVID-19. Sequenced sample: PBMCs or T cells enriched from blood (not recorded which).

CDR3 protein: CATKTGASSGNTIYF. The DNA for the CDR3 is TGTGCCACCAAGACAGGCGCAAGCTCTGGAAACACCATATATTTT. The chain has TRBV2 and TRBJ1-3; a possible D gene is TRBD1 (6 bases). There are 15 residues in the CDR3. The germline V gene has CDR1 SNHLY and CDR2 FYNNEI. Deletions cut 10 bases from V and 0 bases from J, with 16 bases between.